This is a list of T cell receptor beta chains from one sample in a study of vaccination and CD4 T cells after COVID-19. Antigen specificity for these receptors is unknown. Using its own MiXCR run on the PCR reads, TCRdb lists one record per CDR3 protein. The data contain 15,000 to 20,000 distinct CDR3 sequences, around 56% of them singletons. Sequencing was performed on CD4+ T cells from blood, cultured in vitro. The source is a human donor who had recovered from COVID-19. The CDR3 runs from the conserved cysteine through the conserved F or W. D genes are given only for firm matches. Clone size is given for some rows only: seen once, a few or many times, or a class if the clone is expanded.

v_call	j_call	d_call	clone_size	cdr3_nt	cdr3_aa
TRBV24-1	TRBJ1-5	.	medium-sized	TGTGCCACCAGTGACAAAGGGAGCAATCAGCCCCAGCATTTT	CATSDKGSNQPQHF
TRBV7-3	TRBJ2-5	.	.	TGTGCCAGCAGCTTGGCGGGAGAGACCCAGTACTTC	CASSLAGETQYF
TRBV6-1	TRBJ2-2	.	few	TGTGCCAGCTTCACAGCCAACACCGGGGAGCTGTTTTTT	CASFTANTGELFF
TRBV6-1	TRBJ1-2	.	.	TGTGCCAGCAACCTAAGATGGCCAGCCACCCTTTCGGATGGCTACACCTTC	CASNLRWPATLSDGYTF
TRBV27	TRBJ2-2	.	few	TGTGCCAGCAGTTCCCCGATGGGGGGAAACACCGGGGAGCTGTTTTTT	CASSSPMGGNTGELFF
TRBV5-5	TRBJ1-1	.	few	TGTGCCAGCAGCTACAGGGTGAACACTGAAGCTTTCTTT	CASSYRVNTEAFF
TRBV7-6	TRBJ2-7	.	.	TGTGCCAGCAGCCGGGCAAGCGGGTTCCACGAGCAGTACTTC	CASSRASGFHEQYF
TRBV6-1	TRBJ1-5	TRBD1	.	TGTGCCAGCCTGGGGACAGGCGATAGCAATCAGCCCCAGCATTTT	CASLGTGDSNQPQHF
TRBV10-3	TRBJ1-5	.	.	TGTGCCATCAGTGAGTCTCCGGGAGAGCAGCCCCAGCATTTT	CAISESPGEQPQHF
TRBV28	TRBJ1-2	.	few	TGTGCCTCAAGACAGGATCGGAACTATGGCTACACCTTC	CASRQDRNYGYTF
TRBV12-3/TRBV12-4	TRBJ2-5	TRBD2	.	TGTGCCAGCAGCACTAGCGGGAGCAGAGAAGAGACCCAGTACTTC	CASSTSGSREETQYF
TRBV18	TRBJ1-5	.	once	TGTGCCAGCTCACGGCTGCCCCCCCGGGGCAATCAGCCCCAGCATTTT	CASSRLPPRGNQPQHF
TRBV5-1	TRBJ2-7	TRBD1	.	TGCGCCAGCAGCTTTATCGGACAGGGCAAGACGGCCGAGCAGTACTTC	CASSFIGQGKTAEQYF
TRBV5-1	TRBJ1-1	.	.	TGCGCCAGCAGATTGGACAGAATGAACACTGAAGCTTTCTTT	CASRLDRMNTEAFF
TRBV5-1	TRBJ1-4	TRBD1	.	TGCGCCAGCAGCGTGGACAGGGGGGACGATGAAAAACTGTTTTTT	CASSVDRGDDEKLFF
TRBV6-5	TRBJ1-3	.	few	TGTGCCAGCAGTTACCCCATATCTGGGCCACGTACCTCTGGAAACACCATATATTTT	CASSYPISGPRTSGNTIYF
TRBV15	TRBJ1-5	.	.	TGTGCCACCAGCAGAGATGGGAAGAGAGGAGAGCCCCAGCATTTT	CATSRDGKRGEPQHF
TRBV12-3/TRBV12-4	TRBJ2-2	TRBD2	.	TGTGCCAGCAGTTTAGGGCTAGCGGGAGGAGGCGGGGAGCTGTTTTTT	CASSLGLAGGGGELFF
TRBV3-1	TRBJ1-6	.	.	TGTGCCAGCAGCCCTACAGCCGGGTGGGATTCACCCCTCCACTTT	CASSPTAGWDSPLHF
TRBV6-1	TRBJ2-5	.	.	TGTGCCAGCAGGGGTCCTCAAGAGACCCAGTACTTC	CASRGPQETQYF
TRBV7-9	TRBJ2-3	.	.	TGTGCCAGCAGCTTACGACTCAGGGGTACAGATACGCAGTATTTT	CASSLRLRGTDTQYF
TRBV29-1	TRBJ2-1	TRBD1	.	TGCAGCGTGGACAGGGGCAGTGAGCAGTTCTTC	CSVDRGSEQFF
TRBV24-1	TRBJ1-4	.	.	TGTGCCACCCAGGGGTCCGGAGGTGAAAAACTGTTTTTT	CATQGSGGEKLFF
TRBV7-9	TRBJ1-2	.	.	TGTGCCAGCAGCTTCACAGAGGGCCCAGGTTATGGCTACACCTTC	CASSFTEGPGYGYTF
TRBV27	TRBJ2-4	.	.	TGTGCCAGCAGTTTAAACTGGGAAAACATTCAGTACTTC	CASSLNWENIQYF
TRBV20-1	TRBJ1-2	TRBD1	once	TGCAGTGCGGTACCGGGACAGGATTCCTGTGGCTACACCTTC	CSAVPGQDSCGYTF
TRBV5-4	TRBJ2-5	.	.	TGTGCCAGCAGCTCGGGGGGCGGGGAGACCCAGTACTTC	CASSSGGGETQYF
TRBV6-5	TRBJ1-3	.	.	TGTGCCAGCAGTTACTCGATGGGGTACTCTGGAAACACCATATATTTT	CASSYSMGYSGNTIYF
TRBV30	TRBJ1-2	.	.	TGTGCCTGGACCGGGGAGTCCTATGGCTACACCTTC	CAWTGESYGYTF
TRBV7-3	TRBJ2-2	TRBD2	.	TGTGCCAGCAGCTTATTCGGCCTGGGGGGGAGGACCGGGGAGCTGTTTTTT	CASSLFGLGGRTGELFF
TRBV6-4	TRBJ2-1	.	.	TGTGCCAGCAGTGACGGAACAAGGCAGTTCTTC	CASSDGTRQFF
TRBV20-1	TRBJ1-5	.	.	TGCAGTGCTAGACCGGACCTTAGCAATCAGCCCCAGCATTTT	CSARPDLSNQPQHF
TRBV2	TRBJ1-6	TRBD1	.	TGTGCCAGCTTTTACTGGACAGGGAACAATTCACCCCTCCACTTT	CASFYWTGNNSPLHF
TRBV6-4	TRBJ1-2	TRBD1	few	TGTGCCAGCAGTGATGTAAAGGGGGCGAAGGATGGCTACACCTTC	CASSDVKGAKDGYTF
TRBV2	TRBJ1-6	TRBD1	.	TGTGCCAGCAGGGGGGGGACAGGAGGTCAAGATTCACCCCTCCACTTT	CASRGGTGGQDSPLHF
TRBV6-5	TRBJ1-1	.	few	TGTGCCAGCAGTTATAGTACGGGGGCCGGGAACACTGAAGCTTTCTTT	CASSYSTGAGNTEAFF
TRBV30	TRBJ1-2	.	.	TGTGCCTGGAGTGCAGCACTGCAGGGTCCCTACACCTTC	CAWSAALQGPYTF
TRBV30	TRBJ2-3	.	.	TGTGCCTGGAAAGTAGGATCTTACACAGATACGCAGTATTTT	CAWKVGSYTDTQYF
TRBV25-1	TRBJ2-3	TRBD1	.	TGTGCCAGCAGTGCCTTAGGGAGGACAGGGTCCACAGATACGCAGTATTTT	CASSALGRTGSTDTQYF
TRBV19	TRBJ1-1	TRBD1	.	TGTGCCACAGGGACAGGGCGAAACACTGAAGCTTTCTTT	CATGTGRNTEAFF
TRBV27	TRBJ1-2	.	.	TGTGCCAGCAGTTTGGGAAGGGGGAGGCACCCCTATGGCTACACCTTC	CASSLGRGRHPYGYTF
TRBV28	TRBJ1-2	.	.	TGTGCCAGCAACCCCCCGGAGGTCTATGGCTACACCTTC	CASNPPEVYGYTF
TRBV20-1	TRBJ2-5	TRBD1	few	TGCAGTGCGGGGACAGGGGGGGCTGTGCAGGAGACCCAGTACTTC	CSAGTGGAVQETQYF
TRBV7-2	TRBJ2-3	.	.	TGTGCCAGCAGCTTACAGGCTACCCGCACAGATACGCAGTATTTT	CASSLQATRTDTQYF
TRBV20-1	TRBJ2-5	TRBD2	few	TGCAGTGCTTACAGGGGACTAGCGGGAGAAGAGACCCAGTACTTC	CSAYRGLAGEETQYF
TRBV20-1	TRBJ2-3	TRBD1	.	TGCAGTGCTGCCGCAGGGGGCGAAGTAATAGGCACAGATACGCAGTATTTT	CSAAAGGEVIGTDTQYF
TRBV2	TRBJ2-7	.	.	TGTGCCAGCAGTATTCTCTCCTACGAGCAGTACTTC	CASSILSYEQYF
TRBV9	TRBJ2-3	.	.	TGTGCCAGCAGCGTAGGCAGGCCCGGGGGAAGGAGTACGCAGTATTTT	CASSVGRPGGRSTQYF
TRBV18	TRBJ2-3	.	.	TGTGCCAGCTCGTCTACCCTCTTAATGGGGGAAGGGAGCACAGATACGCAGTATTTT	CASSSTLLMGEGSTDTQYF
TRBV19	TRBJ1-5	.	.	TGTGCCAGTAGTATATGGGATTCAAAAAGCAATCAGCCCCAGCATTTT	CASSIWDSKSNQPQHF
TRBV14	TRBJ1-1	.	.	TGTGCCAGCAGCCAAAATACGAACACTGAAGCTTTCTTT	CASSQNTNTEAFF
TRBV10-2	TRBJ1-2	.	once	TGCGCCAGCAGGTCAGGTCGCTATGGCTACACCTTC	CASRSGRYGYTF
TRBV7-7	TRBJ2-3	TRBD1	.	TGTGCTAGCAGCTCCGGACAGGGGTTCGCAGATACGCAGTATTTT	CASSSGQGFADTQYF
TRBV7-6	TRBJ2-3	TRBD2	few	TGTGCCAGCAGCTTAGCGACTAGCGGGAGGGCCCGGCAGTATTTT	CASSLATSGRARQYF
TRBV9	TRBJ1-5	.	.	TGTGCCAGCAGTGCTATTGGGGGTGAGGGTCAGCCCCAGCATTTT	CASSAIGGEGQPQHF
TRBV27	TRBJ2-1	.	.	TGTGCCAGCAGTTTCCTGGTGGAGGGGGCCGGGGAGCAGTTCTTC	CASSFLVEGAGEQFF
TRBV30	TRBJ1-5	.	.	TGTGCCTGGAGTTATAACAGTGGGGCTTGGCAGCCCCAGCATTTT	CAWSYNSGAWQPQHF